This TCR beta chain was obtained from a study of blood T cell repertoires in COVID-19. Authors' analysis steps: Cell counts per sample came from amplifying reference gene primers. This table comes from immunoSEQ multiplex PCR, and its TCRdb copy is limited to in-frame clones, with some not included. That table supplies the V and J calls and clone size; D and trimming were determined from the DNA. The data hold about 33,000 clones, with roughly 88% observed a single time. Only a few counts were recorded for this clone. In germline, CDR1 is SGHDN, CDR2 FVKESK. The V end was cut by 4 bases, the J end by 0 bases, with 6 bases between. CDR3 length equals 13 residues.

The TCR sequence derives from a human donor in a cohort sampled during active COVID-19. The chain uses TRBV14 and TRBJ1-1, with D uncertain. Specimen: peripheral blood. CDR3 sequence reads: CASSPFMNTEAFF. The CDR3 coding sequence is TGTGCCAGCAGCCCCTTTATGAACACTGAAGCTTTCTTT.